Included here is one T cell receptor beta chain sequence, with context. This specimen belongs to a study of blood T cell repertoires in COVID-19. As for the study in general: There were acute and convalescent COVID-19 samples, and they came from the United States, Italy and Spain. The cDNA or gDNA used as material had been derived from T cells, B-cell-depleted T cells, or PBMCs.

The germline gives CDR1 SGHTA, CDR2 FQGTGA. The CDR3 spans 17 residues. V lost 4 bases, J lost 6 bases, and 9 bases stayed unmatched. Under the authors' procedure: Scientists estimated how many nucleated cells there were by amplifying reference gene primers. The protocol was immunoSEQ multiplex PCR, while the TCRdb copy is restricted to in-frame clones and leaves out a portion. Clone size and V and J calls were adopted from that table, with D and trimming inferred from the DNA. The table lists 110,000 or so clones, 90% of them singletons. The rearrangement uses TRBV7-3 and TRBJ2-1; 13 bases fit TRBD2. This clonotype was sampled from a human donor in a cohort sampled during active COVID-19. The sequencing sample was made of peripheral blood. Written as DNA, the CDR3 is TGTGCCAGCAGCTCGACTAGCGGGAGGCTGAGGGGCAATGAGCAGTTCTTC. Encoded protein: CASSSTSGRLRGNEQFF.